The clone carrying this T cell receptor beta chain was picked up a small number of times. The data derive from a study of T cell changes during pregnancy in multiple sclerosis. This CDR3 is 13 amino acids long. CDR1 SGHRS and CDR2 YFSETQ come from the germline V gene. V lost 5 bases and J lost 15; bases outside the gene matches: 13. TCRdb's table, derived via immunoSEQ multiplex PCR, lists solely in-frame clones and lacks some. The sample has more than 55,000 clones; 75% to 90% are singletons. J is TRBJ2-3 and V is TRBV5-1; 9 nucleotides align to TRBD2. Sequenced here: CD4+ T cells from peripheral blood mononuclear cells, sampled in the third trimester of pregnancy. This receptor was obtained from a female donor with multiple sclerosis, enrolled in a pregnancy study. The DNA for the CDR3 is TGCGCCAGCAGTAAAGACCCTAGCGGGATCAAATATTTT. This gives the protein CASSKDPSGIKYF. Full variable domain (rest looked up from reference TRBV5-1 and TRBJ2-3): KAGVTQTPRYLIKTRGQQVTLSCSPISGHRSVSWYQQTPGQGLQFLFEYFSETQRNKGNFPGRFSGRQFSNSRSEMNVSTLELGDSALYLCASSKDPSGIKYFGPGTRLTVL.